Below, one T cell receptor beta chain is given with its context. TCRdb reanalysed the 5' RACE reads using MiXCR and keeps one entry per CDR3 protein. Among 70,000 to 100,000 distinct CDR3 sequences listed, about 16% were seen once. CDR3 length: 10 residues. Germline CDR1 is MNHEY and CDR2 is SVGEGT. V lost 8 bases to trimming and J lost 4 bases, with 6 bases between them. These data originate in a study of T-cell memory formation after mild COVID-19. V and J are TRBV6-2 or TRBV6-3 and TRBJ2-7; the D is unclear. Sequenced: PBMCs or a T cell subset sorted from them (not recorded which). The receptor was isolated from a man between 18 and 35 years old who had mild COVID-19 (a few samples of this study predate the infection). Cell type and time point are not known. DNA for the CDR3: TGTGCCAGCGGGGAATACGAGCAGTACGTC. Its protein product is CASGEYEQYV.